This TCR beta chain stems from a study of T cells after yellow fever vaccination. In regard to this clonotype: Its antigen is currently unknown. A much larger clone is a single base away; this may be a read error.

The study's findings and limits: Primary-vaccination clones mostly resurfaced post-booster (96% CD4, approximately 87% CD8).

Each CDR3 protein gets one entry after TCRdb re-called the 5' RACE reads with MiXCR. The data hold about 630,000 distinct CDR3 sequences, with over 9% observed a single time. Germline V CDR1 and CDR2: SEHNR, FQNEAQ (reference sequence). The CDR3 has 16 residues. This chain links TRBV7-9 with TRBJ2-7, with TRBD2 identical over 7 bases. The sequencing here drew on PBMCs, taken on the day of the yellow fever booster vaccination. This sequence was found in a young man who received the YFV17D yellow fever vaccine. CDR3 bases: TGTGCCAGCAGCTTACAGGCGGGACTATCCTCCTACGAGCATTACTTC. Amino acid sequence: CASSLQAGLSSYEHYF.